This is a list of T cell receptor beta chains from one sample in a study of T cells in Graves' hyperthyroidism and ophthalmopathy. From the multiplex PCR reads, TCRdb called clonotypes with MiXCR, one entry per CDR3 protein. The data hold under 350,000 distinct CDR3 sequences, with around 20% observed a single time. The sequencing input was blood. Receptors were obtained from a woman aged 50 to 65 with Graves' hyperthyroidism. CDR3s include the opening cysteine and the closing phenylalanine or tryptophan. The size entry is marked missing in some rows and otherwise reads once, few, many or a size class.

TRBV11-2	TRBJ2-1	many	CASSAGQARNEQFF
TRBV6-5	TRBJ1-2	.	CASRMVYGYTF
TRBV2	TRBJ2-6	.	CASSPRTGSFTGANVLTF
TRBV5-1	TRBJ2-2	.	CASTQRSFDTGELFF
TRBV20-1	TRBJ1-5	many	CSARVGRDQPQHF
TRBV10-3	TRBJ1-2	few	CAISAYRDSDDGYTF
TRBV28	TRBJ2-1	.	CASSFSDGSEQFF
TRBV2	TRBJ2-7	many	CASSSLGESEQYF
TRBV28	TRBJ1-2	many	CASNDVQGGLGYTF
TRBV20-1	TRBJ2-1	.	CSARASGRGNEQFF